The clone carrying this T cell receptor (beta chain) showed up many times. This specimen belongs to a study of T cells after yellow fever vaccination. TCRdb itself ran the 5' RACE reads through MiXCR, one entry per CDR3 protein. The profile covers almost 30,000 distinct CDR3 sequences, with around 5% appearing a single time and over 40% taken by the ten largest. Per the germline V gene, CDR1 is SGHRS and CDR2 is YFSETQ. V lost 0 bases and J lost 8, with 6 bases in between. There are 12 residues in the CDR3. This receptor was identified in a man between 25 and 39 years old who received the YFV17D yellow fever vaccine. The sequenced sample was CD8+ T cells sorted from PBMCs, obtained 10 days after the yellow fever booster vaccination. The gene calls are TRBV5-1 and TRBJ2-1; D call uncertain. In DNA form, the CDR3 reads TGCGCCAGCAGCTTGGGTGCGGATGAGCAGTTCTTC. Residues: CASSLGADEQFF.